This T cell receptor beta chain is from a study of identical twins. The table lists this clonotype with many counts. TCRdb recomputed calls from the 5' RACE reads with MiXCR, one row per CDR3 protein. The sample has more than 200,000 distinct CDR3 sequences; roughly a tenth are singletons. The source is a woman aged 18-30 years in good health. The source material was memory (CD45RO+) T cells sorted from blood.

As DNA, the CDR3 is TGTGCCAGCAGCTTATACCGGGACGGGGCTGTCGAGCAGTACTTC. It translates to CASSLYRDGAVEQYF. The V gene is TRBV7-9, the J gene TRBJ2-7; D assignment may be TRBD1 or TRBD2 (5 bases each). Germline V CDR1 and CDR2: SEHNR, FQNEAQ (reference sequence). The length of the CDR3 is 15 residues. V lost 2 bases and J lost 6, with 17 bases in between. The whole variable domain, filled in from reference TRBV7-9 and TRBJ2-7, reads DTGVSQNPRHKITKRGQNVTFRCDPISEHNRLYWYRQTLGQGPEFLTYFQNEAQLEKSRLLSDRFSAERPKGSFSTLEIQRTEQGDSAMYLCASSLYRDGAVEQYFGPGTRLTVT.